This TCR beta chain emerged from a study of CD8 T cells in ankylosing spondylitis. Study findings and constraints: Within peripheral blood, clones linked to disease were CD8+ and relatively rare. Prior literature has documented some motif variants in synovial fluid and blood from reactive arthritis. Significant enrichment of disease-linked clones was reportedly seen in matched ankylosing spondylitis synovial fluid. Blood from ankylosing spondylitis patients appeared to carry a characteristic roughly eight-variant TCR beta motif.

Only a few counts were recorded for this clonotype. What it recognizes is unknown. The germline gives CDR1 MDHEN, CDR2 SYDVKM. Trimming stripped 1 base from V and 0 bases from J, with 7 bases between. This CDR3 is 15 amino acids long. TCR beta libraries were made by quantitative 5'-RACE with molecular barcodes. One entry per CDR3 protein, called by TCRdb with MiXCR from the 5' RACE reads. The sample includes more than 600,000 distinct CDR3 sequences, around 17% seen only once; the top ten take around a fifth. The sequenced sample was blood, either unsorted or a sorted T cell fraction (not recorded which). The sequence came from a male donor with ankylosing spondylitis. V usage is TRBV28 and J usage is TRBJ2-1, with TRBD1 as a possible D gene (5 bases). The CDR3 protein is CASSLYTGSYNEQFF. CDR3 bases: TGTGCCAGCAGTTTATACACAGGCTCCTACAATGAGCAGTTCTTC.